Following are 14 T cell receptor beta chains from one sample sequenced in a study of persistence of HIV-infected CD4 T cells (dated by TCRdb to the early 2020s). The immunoSEQ hsTCRB assay version 4 in survey mode was used to sequence TCRbeta repertoires from genomic DNA. TCRdb mirrors the immuneACCESS table, restricted to in-frame sequences. Some clones are absent from its copies; in checked studies, under half trace to an unresolved V gene, and the reason for the others is unknown. In this sample the table shows around 47,000 clones, approximately 91% of which occur a single time. Jointly, the top ten make up roughly 1.8% of the sample. These receptors have no known antigen. In light of the paper, this sample's treatment or condition label describes: suppressive antiretroviral therapy. As a nonspecific positive control representing the CD4+ T cell repertoire, cells were stimulated with anti-CD3/anti-CD28 magnetic beads. Responding CD4+ T cells were sorted on the basis of upregulation of both CD40 ligand and CD69.

The source material was CD4+ T cells sorted from PBMCs after roughly 18-hour stimulation, sampled from a patient who received antiretroviral therapy. The cell subset or site label, as the study defines it: CD40L+CD69+ CD4 T cells responding to anti-CD3/anti-CD28 beads, representing the overall repertoire. These receptor sequences come from an adult man with HIV who was CMV-seropositive.

The V gene is TRBV18, the J gene TRBJ1-5; unclear D gene. CDR1 is KGHSH, CDR2 LQKENI, per germline. Trimming stripped 1 base from V and 0 bases from J, with 7 bases between. The CDR3 runs 15 residues. CDR3 loop: CASSPLPDSNQPQHF. CDR3 sequence (DNA): TGTGCCAGCTCACCACTCCCAGATAGCAATCAGCCCCAGCATTTT.

The V gene is TRBV6-4, the J gene TRBJ1-2; D is uncertain. Germline V gives CDR1 MRHNA, CDR2 SNTAGT. V gave up 3 bases and J gave up 3 bases, with 20 bases separating them. This CDR3 contains 17 residues. CDR3 residues: CASSDSKGAGLHYGYTF. Here the CDR3 DNA reads TGTGCCAGCAGTGATTCTAAGGGAGCCGGGCTCCACTATGGCTACACCTTC.

The chain employs TRBV4-1 and TRBJ2-3; 8 nucleotides agree with TRBD1. CDR3 length equals 16 residues. V shed 2 bases and J 2 bases; nucleotides not matched to a gene: 6. Germline V gene sequence: CDR1 MGHRA, CDR2 YSYEKL. The CDR3 DNA is TGCGCCAGCAGCCAACCGGACAGGGACCCCACAGATACGCAGTATTTT. It is translated as CASSQPDRDPTDTQYF.

The chain has TRBV5-1 and TRBJ2-1; 12 nucleotides match TRBD2. After removal of 5 bases from V and 0 bases from J, the junction contained 12 bases not matched to a gene. Germline values: CDR1 SGHRS, CDR2 YFSETQ. The CDR3 spans 19 residues. DNA of the CDR3: TGCGCCAGCAGGTTACTGACTAGCGGGGGCCTAAGCTCCTACAATGAGCAGTTCTTC. It encodes CASRLLTSGGLSSYNEQFF.

This rearrangement joins TRBV24-1 to TRBJ2-1, with 13 bases identical to TRBD2. V gave up 2 bases and J gave up 8 bases; unmatched junction bases: 2. Germline CDR1 KGHDR, CDR2 SFDVKD. The CDR3 runs 15 residues. The CDR3 sequence: CATSDSGLAGDEQFF. CDR3 nucleotides: TGTGCCACCAGTGATTCAGGACTAGCGGGGGATGAGCAGTTCTTC.

V and J are TRBV6-2 or TRBV6-3 and TRBJ2-1, with 8 nucleotides matching TRBD2. CDR3 length: 18 amino acids. The trim removed 0 bases at V and 3 bases at J, leaving 10 bases unmatched. Germline V gene sequence: CDR1 MNHEY, CDR2 SVGEGT. The CDR3 DNA is TGTGCCAGCAGTTACTCGAGTCTCAGCCGGGGGGGCTACAATGAGCAGTTCTTC. Translated, it gives CASSYSSLSRGGYNEQFF.

CDR3 amino acids: CASSLQFPVDGANVLTF. In DNA form, the CDR3 reads TGTGCCAGCAGCCTCCAATTCCCCGTGGATGGGGCCAACGTCCTGACTTTC. The V call is TRBV7-2, the J call TRBJ2-6; D is ambiguous. Germline lookup yields CDR1 SGHTA and CDR2 FQGNSA. This CDR3 spans 17 amino acids. The ends were cut back, 5 bases at V and 3 bases at J, with 17 bases in the middle.

The chain couples TRBV27 to TRBJ2-2; no clear D gene. The CDR3 is 17 amino acids. V lost 5 bases and J 0 bases, leaving 16 bases between the germline ends. Per the germline V gene, CDR1 is MNHEY and CDR2 is SMNVEV (reference sequence). The CDR3 reads CASSRLSFVSNTGELFF. CDR3 nucleotide sequence: TGTGCCAGCAGTCGGCTTTCTTTTGTATCGAACACCGGGGAGCTGTTTTTT.

The rearrangement uses TRBV3-1 (or the pseudogene TRBV3-2) and TRBJ2-3, with a possible D match to TRBD1 (5 bases). The CDR3 is made up of 15 amino acids. CDR1 LGHDT and CDR2 YNNKEL come from the germline V gene (reference sequence). The ends were cut back, 0 bases at V and 3 bases at J, with 10 bases in the middle. The chain's CDR3 is CASSQDGRATDTQYF. CDR3 coding DNA: TGTGCCAGCAGCCAAGATGGCAGGGCAACAGATACGCAGTATTTT.

This clone was observed a single time. The chain couples TRBV5-1 to TRBJ2-1, with D possibly being TRBD2 (6 bases). This CDR3 has 15 amino acids. The V and J ends lost 0 bases and 12 bases respectively, with 19 bases between them. The V gene's germline CDR1 is SGHRS and CDR2 YFSETQ. CDR3 sequence: CASSLVAGRSDGQFF. The CDR3 DNA follows: TGCGCCAGCAGCTTGGTCGCGGGGAGGTCGGATGGGCAGTTCTTC.

This clone was counted a single time. This chain connects TRBV27 to TRBJ2-4; a possible D gene is TRBD1 (6 bases). Per the germline V gene, CDR1 is MNHEY and CDR2 is SMNVEV (reference sequence). V gave up 5 bases and J gave up 9 bases, with 20 bases separating them. The CDR3 runs 15 residues. CDR3 region: CASSALQGWLGIQYF. The CDR3 bases are TGTGCCAGCAGTGCTCTACAGGGTTGGTTGGGCATTCAGTACTTC.

The V and J genes are TRBV6-6 and TRBJ2-2, with 7 bases lining up with TRBD1. The germline CDR1 and CDR2 sequences are MNHNY and SVGAGI (reference sequence). This CDR3 spans 15 amino acids. V was pared by 9 bases and J by 2 bases, with 9 bases of the junction left unmatched. CDR3 protein: CASNPRQGNTGELFF. The CDR3 DNA reads as TGTGCCAGTAATCCTCGACAGGGTAACACCGGGGAGCTGTTTTTT.

The rearrangement uses TRBV5-5 and TRBJ2-7, with 8 bases matching TRBD2. Unmatched junction bases numbered 17, after V lost 4 bases and J lost 5 bases. The germline CDR1 and CDR2 sequences are SGHKS and YYEKEE (reference sequence). This CDR3 spans 17 amino acids. The CDR3 DNA reads TGTGCCAGCAGCCAACTCCGCGGGGGACTAGTCGGCAACGAGCAGTACTTC. The encoded protein is CASSQLRGGLVGNEQYF.

The chain has TRBV7-3 and TRBJ2-1; D might be TRBD2 (7 bases). Trimming took off 2 bases at V and 4 bases at J, with 12 bases between the two ends. Per the germline V gene, CDR1 is SGHTA and CDR2 is FQGTGA. This CDR3 spans 15 amino acids. The CDR3 region has the DNA TGTGCCAGCAGCTTACGGGGGGCGGAATACAATGAGCAGTTCTTC. It specifies CASSLRGAEYNEQFF.